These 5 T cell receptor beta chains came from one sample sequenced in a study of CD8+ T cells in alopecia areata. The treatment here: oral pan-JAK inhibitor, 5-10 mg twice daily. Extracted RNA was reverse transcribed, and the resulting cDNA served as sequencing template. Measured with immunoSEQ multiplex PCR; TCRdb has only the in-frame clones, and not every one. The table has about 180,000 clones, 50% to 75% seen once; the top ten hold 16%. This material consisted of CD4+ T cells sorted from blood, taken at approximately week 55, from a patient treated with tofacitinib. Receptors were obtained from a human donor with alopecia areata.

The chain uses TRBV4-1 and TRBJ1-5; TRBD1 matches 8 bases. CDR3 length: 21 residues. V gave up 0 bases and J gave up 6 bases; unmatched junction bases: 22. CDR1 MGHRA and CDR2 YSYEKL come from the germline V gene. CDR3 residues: CASSQDTTVVPGGPRSQPQHF. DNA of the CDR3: TGCGCCAGCAGCCAAGATACAACAGTCGTGCCAGGGGGCCCGAGGAGTCAGCCCCAGCATTTT.

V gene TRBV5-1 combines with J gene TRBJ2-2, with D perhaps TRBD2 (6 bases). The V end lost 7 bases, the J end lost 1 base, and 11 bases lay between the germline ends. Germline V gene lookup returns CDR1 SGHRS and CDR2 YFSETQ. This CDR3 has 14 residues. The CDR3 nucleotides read TGCGCCAGCGGGACTGCTAAGAACACCGGGGAGCTGTTTTTT. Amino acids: CASGTAKNTGELFF.

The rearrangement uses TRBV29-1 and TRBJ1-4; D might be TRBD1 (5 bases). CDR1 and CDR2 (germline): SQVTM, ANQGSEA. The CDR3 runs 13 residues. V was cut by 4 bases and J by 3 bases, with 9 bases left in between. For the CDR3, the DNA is TGCAGCGTTGCAGGGCAGCCTAATGAAAAACTGTTTTTT. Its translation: CSVAGQPNEKLFF.

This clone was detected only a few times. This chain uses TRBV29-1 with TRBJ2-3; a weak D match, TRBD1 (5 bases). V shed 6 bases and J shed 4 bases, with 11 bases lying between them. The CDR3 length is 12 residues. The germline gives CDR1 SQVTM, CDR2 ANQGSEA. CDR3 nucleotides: TGCAGCGTAGATTCAGGGTCAGATACGCAGTATTTT. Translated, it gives CSVDSGSDTQYF.

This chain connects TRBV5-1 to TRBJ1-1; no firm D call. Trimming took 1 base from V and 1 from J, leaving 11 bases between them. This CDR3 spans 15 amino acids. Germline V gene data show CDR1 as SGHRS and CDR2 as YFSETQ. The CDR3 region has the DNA TGCGCCAGCAGCTTGTACGATGGATCGAACACTGAAGCTTTCTTT. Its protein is CASSLYDGSNTEAFF.